These 4 T cell receptor beta chains came from one sample sequenced in a study of cytomegalovirus exposure and HLA in healthy donors. The study ran its PCR with 60 Vbeta and 13 Jbeta primers. Method: immunoSEQ multiplex PCR; TCRdb's copy keeps in-frame clones and lacks some. This sample has fewer than 250,000 clones; approximately 80% occur once, and the top ten carry approximately 2.8%. The specimen was PBMCs. Receptor source: a man aged 30 to 39 in good health and CMV-seronegative.

V is TRBV7-9 and J is TRBJ2-7; D may be TRBD2 (5 bases). Germline CDR1 SEHNR, CDR2 FQNEAQ (reference sequence). The CDR3 is 13 residues long. V was trimmed by 3 bases and J by 7 bases, leaving 13 bases between them. DNA of the CDR3: TGTGCCAGCAGCTTGGGGTCGGAGGCAGAGCAGTACTTC. Its translation is CASSLGSEAEQYF. The full variable domain, its missing parts supplied by reference TRBV7-9 and TRBJ2-7, is DTGVSQNPRHKITKRGQNVTFRCDPISEHNRLYWYRQTLGQGPEFLTYFQNEAQLEKSRLLSDRFSAERPKGSFSTLEIQRTEQGDSAMYLCASSLGSEAEQYFGPGTRLTVT.

This chain connects TRBV5-1 to TRBJ2-5; 9 bases line up with TRBD1. The length of the CDR3 is 13 residues. J was trimmed by 4 bases and V by 3 bases; bases with no gene match: 1. Germline V CDR1 and CDR2: SGHRS, YFSETQ. The DNA for the CDR3 is TGCGCCAGCAGCTCGGACAGGGGAGAGACCCAGTACTTC. Amino acid sequence: CASSSDRGETQYF.

The chain combines TRBV6-5 with TRBJ2-7, with D maybe TRBD1 (5 bases). Germline V gene lookup returns CDR1 MNHEY and CDR2 SVGAGI. With 0 bases removed from V and 3 bases from J, the gap between germline ends came to 12 bases. The CDR3 has 15 amino acids. In nucleotides, the CDR3 is TGTGCCAGCAGTTACTCATTGACCAGGGTCTACGAGCAGTACTTC. Translating it yields CASSYSLTRVYEQYF.

As concerns this clone: The identical CDR3 is also encoded by other nucleotide sequences in the sample. V usage is TRBV6-5 and J usage is TRBJ2-7, with D possibly matching TRBD2 (5 bases). With 2 bases removed from V and 3 bases from J, the gap between germline ends came to 8 bases. The CDR3 loop spans 13 amino acids. In germline, CDR1 is MNHEY, CDR2 SVGAGI. CDR3 bases: TGTGCCAGCAGTTACCGGGGTAGCTACGAGCAGTACTTC. It yields the protein CASSYRGSYEQYF.